What follows is one T cell receptor beta chain and its context. CDR1 is SGHNT, CDR2 YYREEE, per germline (reference sequence). CDR3 size: 17 residues. V dropped 0 bases and J dropped 3 bases, with 18 bases sitting between them. The data stem from a study of CD8 T cells in Susac syndrome. Study-wide context: The sequenced Susac syndrome patients comprised roughly 6 with active disease and about eight in remission.

RNA in amounts of roughly 0.5 to 1 ug was reverse transcribed with random hexamers. Multiplex PCR with immunoSEQ amplified the TCR beta CDR3 across 54 Vbeta and 13 Jbeta. TCRdb independently ran MiXCR on the immunoSEQ multiplex PCR reads; one entry per CDR3 protein. This sample carries some 120,000 distinct CDR3 sequences, more than 90% of them seen once, and the ten largest clones take around 0.2%. The authors sequenced TCR beta from blood CD8+ and CD4+ T cells. Patients with Susac syndrome fulfilled recently defined diagnostic criteria for definite or probable disease. Material for sequencing was CD8+ T cells from PBMCs. The rearrangement uses TRBV5-4 and TRBJ2-5; D unclear. The TCR sequence derives from a human donor with Susac syndrome. The CDR3 region is CASSLGLGIAREETQYF. DNA of the CDR3: TGTGCCAGCAGCTTGGGTCTAGGGATCGCTCGGGAAGAGACCCAGTACTTC.